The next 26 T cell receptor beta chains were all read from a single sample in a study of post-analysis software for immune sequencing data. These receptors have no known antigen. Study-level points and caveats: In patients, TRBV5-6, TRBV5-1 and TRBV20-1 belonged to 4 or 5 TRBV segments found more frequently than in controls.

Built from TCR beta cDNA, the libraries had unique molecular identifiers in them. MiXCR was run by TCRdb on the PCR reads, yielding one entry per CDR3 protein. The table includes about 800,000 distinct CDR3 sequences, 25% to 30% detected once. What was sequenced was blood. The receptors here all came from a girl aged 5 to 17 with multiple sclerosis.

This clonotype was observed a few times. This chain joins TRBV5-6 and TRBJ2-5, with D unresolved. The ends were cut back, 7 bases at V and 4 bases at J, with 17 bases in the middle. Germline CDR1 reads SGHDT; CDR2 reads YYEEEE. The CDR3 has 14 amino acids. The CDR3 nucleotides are TGTGCCAGCTTACCTGGACGATTCACAGAGACCCAGTACTTC. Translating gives CASLPGRFTETQYF.

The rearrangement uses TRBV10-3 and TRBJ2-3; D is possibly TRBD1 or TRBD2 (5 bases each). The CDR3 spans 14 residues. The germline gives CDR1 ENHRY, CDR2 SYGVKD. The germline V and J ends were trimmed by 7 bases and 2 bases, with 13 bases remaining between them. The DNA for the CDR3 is TGTGCCATCAAAATGAAGGGACCCACAGATACGCAGTATTTT. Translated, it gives CAIKMKGPTDTQYF.

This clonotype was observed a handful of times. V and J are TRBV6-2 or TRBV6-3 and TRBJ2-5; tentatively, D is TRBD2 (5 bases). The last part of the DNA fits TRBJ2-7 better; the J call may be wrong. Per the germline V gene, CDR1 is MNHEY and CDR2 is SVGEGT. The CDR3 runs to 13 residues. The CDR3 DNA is TGTGCCACCGGGATCTGGAGGCTGAACGAGCAGTACTTC. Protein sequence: CATGIWRLNEQYF.

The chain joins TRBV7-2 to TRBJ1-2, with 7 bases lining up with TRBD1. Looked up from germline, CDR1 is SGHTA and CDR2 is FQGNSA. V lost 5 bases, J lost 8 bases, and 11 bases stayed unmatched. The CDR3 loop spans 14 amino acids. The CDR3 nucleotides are TGTACCAGCAGCGAGGGGGCGGGCAGGCTCGGCTACACCTTC. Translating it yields CTSSEGAGRLGYTF.

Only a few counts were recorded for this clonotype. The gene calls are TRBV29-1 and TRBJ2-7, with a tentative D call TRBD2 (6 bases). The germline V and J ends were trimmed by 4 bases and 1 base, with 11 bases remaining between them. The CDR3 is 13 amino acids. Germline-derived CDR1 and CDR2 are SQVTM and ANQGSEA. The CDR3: CSVVSRGSYEQYF. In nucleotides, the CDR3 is TGCAGCGTTGTTTCGCGGGGATCCTACGAGCAGTACTTC.

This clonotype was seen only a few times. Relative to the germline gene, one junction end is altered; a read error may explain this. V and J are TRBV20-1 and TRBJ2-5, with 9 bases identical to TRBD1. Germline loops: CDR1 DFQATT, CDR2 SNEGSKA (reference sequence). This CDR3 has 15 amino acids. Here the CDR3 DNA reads TGCAGTGCTTCCTGGACAGGGGCCTATGGAGAGACCCTGTACTTC. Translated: CSASWTGAYGETLYF.

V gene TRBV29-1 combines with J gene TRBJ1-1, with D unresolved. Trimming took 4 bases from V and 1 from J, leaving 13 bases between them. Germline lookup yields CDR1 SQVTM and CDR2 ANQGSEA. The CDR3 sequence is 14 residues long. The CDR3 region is CSVGEGHSNTEAFF. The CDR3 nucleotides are TGCAGCGTTGGAGAGGGTCACTCGAACACTGAAGCTTTCTTT.

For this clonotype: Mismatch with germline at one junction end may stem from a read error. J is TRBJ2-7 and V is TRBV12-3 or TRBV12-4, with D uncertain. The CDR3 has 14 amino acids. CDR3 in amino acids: CASRLVGSSHEQYF. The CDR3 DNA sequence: TGTGCCAGCAGGTTAGTGGGCTCCTCCCACGAGCAGTACTTC.

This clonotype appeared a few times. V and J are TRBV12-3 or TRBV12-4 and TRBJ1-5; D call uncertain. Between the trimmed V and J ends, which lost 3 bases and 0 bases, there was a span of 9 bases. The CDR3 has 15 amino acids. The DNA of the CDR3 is TGTGCCAGCAGTTTTTCGACGGCTAGCAATCAGCCCCAGCATTTT. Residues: CASSFSTASNQPQHF.

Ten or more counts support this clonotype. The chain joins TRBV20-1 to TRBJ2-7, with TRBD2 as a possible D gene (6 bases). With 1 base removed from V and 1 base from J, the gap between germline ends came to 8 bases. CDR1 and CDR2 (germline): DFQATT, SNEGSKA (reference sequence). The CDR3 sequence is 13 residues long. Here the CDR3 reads CSARVAGSYEQYF. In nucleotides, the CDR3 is TGCAGTGCTAGAGTGGCGGGGTCCTACGAGCAGTACTTC.

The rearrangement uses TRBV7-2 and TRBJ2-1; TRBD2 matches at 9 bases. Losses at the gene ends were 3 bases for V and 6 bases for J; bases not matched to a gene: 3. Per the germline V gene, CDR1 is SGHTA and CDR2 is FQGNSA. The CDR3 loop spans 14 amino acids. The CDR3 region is CASSLGTSLNEQFF. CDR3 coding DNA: TGTGCCAGCAGCTTGGGGACTAGCCTCAATGAGCAGTTCTTC. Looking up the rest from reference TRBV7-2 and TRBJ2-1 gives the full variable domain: GAGVSQSPSNKVTEKGKDVELRCDPISGHTALYWYRQSLGQGLEFLIYFQGNSAPDKSGLPSDRFSAERTGGSVSTLTIQRTQQEDSAVYLCASSLGTSLNEQFFGPGTRLTVL.

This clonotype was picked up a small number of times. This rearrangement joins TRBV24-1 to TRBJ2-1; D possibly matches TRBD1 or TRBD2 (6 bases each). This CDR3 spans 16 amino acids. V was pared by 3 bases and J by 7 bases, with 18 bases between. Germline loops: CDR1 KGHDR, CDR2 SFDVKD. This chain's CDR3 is CATSDPSEGVINEQFF. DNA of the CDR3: TGTGCCACCAGTGATCCTAGCGAGGGGGTTATTAATGAGCAGTTCTTC.

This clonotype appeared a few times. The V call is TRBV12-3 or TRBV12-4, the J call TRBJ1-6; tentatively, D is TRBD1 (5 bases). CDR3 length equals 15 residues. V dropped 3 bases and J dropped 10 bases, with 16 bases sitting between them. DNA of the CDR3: TGTGCCAGCAGTTTCCGGCAGGGCTCAAGGTCACCCCTCCACTTT. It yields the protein CASSFRQGSRSPLHF.

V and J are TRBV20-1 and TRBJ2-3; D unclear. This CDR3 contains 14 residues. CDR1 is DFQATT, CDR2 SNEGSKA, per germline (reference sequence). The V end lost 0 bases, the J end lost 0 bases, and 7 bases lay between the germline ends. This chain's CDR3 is CSARDWGSTDTQYF. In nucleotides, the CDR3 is TGCAGTGCTAGAGACTGGGGAAGCACAGATACGCAGTATTTT.

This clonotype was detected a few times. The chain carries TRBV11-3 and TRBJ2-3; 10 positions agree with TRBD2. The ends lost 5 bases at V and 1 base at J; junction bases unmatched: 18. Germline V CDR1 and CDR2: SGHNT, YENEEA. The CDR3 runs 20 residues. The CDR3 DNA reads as TGTGCCAGCAGCCACCCTAGGAGCGGGAGGGAGTCCGCGGGCACAGATACGCAGTATTTT. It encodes CASSHPRSGRESAGTDTQYF.

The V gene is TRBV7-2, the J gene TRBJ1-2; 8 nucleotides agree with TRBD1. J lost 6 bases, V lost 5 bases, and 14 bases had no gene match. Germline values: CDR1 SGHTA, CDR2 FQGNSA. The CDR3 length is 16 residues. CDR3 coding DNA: TGTGCCAGCAGCCCTAATGGACAGGGAGTGGACCATGGCTACACCTTC. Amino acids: CASSPNGQGVDHGYTF.

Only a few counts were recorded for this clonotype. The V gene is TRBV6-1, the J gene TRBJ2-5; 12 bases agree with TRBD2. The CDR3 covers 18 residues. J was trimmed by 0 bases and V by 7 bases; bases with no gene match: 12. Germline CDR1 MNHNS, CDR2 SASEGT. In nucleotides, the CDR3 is TGTGCCAGCACCAAACGACTAGCGGGAGATCTCCACCAAGAGACCCAGTACTTC. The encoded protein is CASTKRLAGDLHQETQYF.

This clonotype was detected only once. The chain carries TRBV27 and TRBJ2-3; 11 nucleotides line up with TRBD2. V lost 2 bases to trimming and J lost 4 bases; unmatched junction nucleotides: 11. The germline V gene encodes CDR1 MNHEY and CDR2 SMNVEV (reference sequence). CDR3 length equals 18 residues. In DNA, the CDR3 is TGTGCCAGCAGTTTAAGGGGGCCACTAGCGGGGGCGGCAGATACGCAGTATTTT. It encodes CASSLRGPLAGAADTQYF.

CDR3: CASSLEIEDSYGYTF. In nucleotides, the CDR3 is TGTGCCAGCAGCTTAGAAATTGAAGACAGCTATGGCTACACCTTC. This chain connects TRBV7-2 to TRBJ1-2, with D tentatively TRBD1 (5 bases). Germline loops: CDR1 SGHTA, CDR2 FQGNSA. This CDR3 is built from 15 residues. V was pared by 1 base and J by 4 bases, with 13 bases between.

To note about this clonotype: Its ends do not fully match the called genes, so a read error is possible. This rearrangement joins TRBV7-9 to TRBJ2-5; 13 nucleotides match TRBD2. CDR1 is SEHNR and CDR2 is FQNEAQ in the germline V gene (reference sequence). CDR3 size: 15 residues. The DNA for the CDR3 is TGTGCCAGCACCTTAGGACTAGCGGGAGCAGAGACCCAGTACTTC. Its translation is CASTLGLAGAETQYF.

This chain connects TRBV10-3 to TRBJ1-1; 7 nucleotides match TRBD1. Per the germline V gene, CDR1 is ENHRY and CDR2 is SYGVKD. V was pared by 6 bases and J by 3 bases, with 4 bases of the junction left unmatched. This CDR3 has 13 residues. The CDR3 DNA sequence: TGTGCCATCAGAGGACAGGAATACACTGAAGCTTTCTTT. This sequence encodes CAIRGQEYTEAFF.

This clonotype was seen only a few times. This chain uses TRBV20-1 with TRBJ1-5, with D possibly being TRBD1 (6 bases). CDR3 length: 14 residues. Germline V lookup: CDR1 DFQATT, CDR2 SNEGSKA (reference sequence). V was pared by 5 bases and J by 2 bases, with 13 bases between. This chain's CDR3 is CSAVQGWGNQPQHF. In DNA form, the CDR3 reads TGCAGTGCTGTACAGGGTTGGGGCAATCAGCCCCAGCATTTT.

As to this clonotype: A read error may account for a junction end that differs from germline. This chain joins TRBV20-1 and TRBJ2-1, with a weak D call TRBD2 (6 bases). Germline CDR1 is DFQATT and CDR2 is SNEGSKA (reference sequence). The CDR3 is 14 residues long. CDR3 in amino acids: CSAGDGRADHEQFF. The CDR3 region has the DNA TGCAGTGCTGGAGACGGGAGAGCCGACCATGAGCAGTTCTTC.

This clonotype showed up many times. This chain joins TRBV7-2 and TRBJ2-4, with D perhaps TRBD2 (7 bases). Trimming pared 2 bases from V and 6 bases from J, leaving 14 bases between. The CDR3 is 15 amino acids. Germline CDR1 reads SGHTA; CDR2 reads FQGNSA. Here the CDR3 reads CASSLPGGLRNIQYF. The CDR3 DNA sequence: TGTGCCAGCAGCTTACCCGGGGGGCTTCGAAACATTCAGTACTTC.

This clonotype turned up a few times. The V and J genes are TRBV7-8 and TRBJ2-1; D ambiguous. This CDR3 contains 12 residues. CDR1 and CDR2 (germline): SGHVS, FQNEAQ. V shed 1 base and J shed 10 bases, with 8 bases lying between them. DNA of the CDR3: TGTGCCAGCAGCTTAGTATCGTTGGAGCAGTTCTTC. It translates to CASSLVSLEQFF. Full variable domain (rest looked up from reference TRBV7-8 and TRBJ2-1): GAGVSQSPRYKVAKRGQDVALRCDPISGHVSLFWYQQALGQGPEFLTYFQNEAQLDKSGLPSDRFFAERPEGSVSTLKIQRTQQEDSAVYLCASSLVSLEQFFGPGTRLTVL.

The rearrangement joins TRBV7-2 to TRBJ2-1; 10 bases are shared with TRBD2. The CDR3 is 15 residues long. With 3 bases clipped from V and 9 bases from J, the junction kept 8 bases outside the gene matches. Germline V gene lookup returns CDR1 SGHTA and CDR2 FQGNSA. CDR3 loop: CASSFPSGGSGEQFF. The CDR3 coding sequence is TGTGCCAGCAGCTTCCCTAGCGGGGGTTCAGGTGAGCAGTTCTTC.